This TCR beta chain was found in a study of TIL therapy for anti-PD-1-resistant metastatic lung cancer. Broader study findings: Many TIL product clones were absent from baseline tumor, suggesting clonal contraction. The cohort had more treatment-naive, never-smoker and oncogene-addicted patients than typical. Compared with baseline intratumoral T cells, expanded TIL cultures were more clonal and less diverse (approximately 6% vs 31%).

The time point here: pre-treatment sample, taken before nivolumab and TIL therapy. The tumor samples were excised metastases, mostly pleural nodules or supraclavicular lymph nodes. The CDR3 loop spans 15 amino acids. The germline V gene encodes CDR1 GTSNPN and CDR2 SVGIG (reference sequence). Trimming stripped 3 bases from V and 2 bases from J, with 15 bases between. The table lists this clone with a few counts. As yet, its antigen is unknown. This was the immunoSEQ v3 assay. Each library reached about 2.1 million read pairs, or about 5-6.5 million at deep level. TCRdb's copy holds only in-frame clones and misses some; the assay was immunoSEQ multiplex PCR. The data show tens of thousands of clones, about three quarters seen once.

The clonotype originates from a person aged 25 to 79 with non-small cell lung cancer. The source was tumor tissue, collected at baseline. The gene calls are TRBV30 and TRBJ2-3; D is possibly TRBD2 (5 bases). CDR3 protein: CAWSTSMGDTDTQYF. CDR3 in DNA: TGTGCCTGGAGCACATCGATGGGAGACACAGATACGCAGTATTTT. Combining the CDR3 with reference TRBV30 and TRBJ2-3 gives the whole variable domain SQTIHQWPATLVQPVGSPLSLECTVEGTSNPNLYWYRQAAGRGLQLLFYSVGIGQISSEVPQNLSASRPQDRQFILSSKKLLLSDSGFYLCAWSTSMGDTDTQYFGPGTRLTVL.